This T cell receptor beta chain is drawn from a study of vaccination and CD4 T cells after COVID-19. Study background: Four females and six males made up the convalescents, with two Hispanic. Controls had a CEFX pool, an HIV-1 Nef pool, or no peptide added.

Regarding this clonotype: Antigen specificity is unknown.

Treatment specified: approximately nine-day PBMC culture with coronavirus spike peptide pools or control peptides (ViraFEST assay). An Oncomine TCR Beta short-read assay was used to sequence the DNA from cultured CD4+ T cells. A single record per CDR3 protein comes from TCRdb applying MiXCR to the PCR reads. The sample has about 20,000 distinct CDR3 sequences, 45% to 70% seen once. The TCR originated in a human donor who had recovered from COVID-19. The source material was CD4+ T cells from blood, cultured in vitro.

The CDR3 sequence: CASSLRGEGFYGYTF. CDR3 in DNA: TGTGCCAGCAGTTTGAGGGGGGAGGGGTTTTATGGCTACACCTTC. The rearrangement links TRBV27 to TRBJ1-2; the D gene is possibly TRBD1 (6 bases). The germline V gene encodes CDR1 MNHEY and CDR2 SMNVEV (reference sequence). V gave up 3 bases and J gave up 5 bases, with 16 bases separating them. This CDR3 is 15 amino acids long.